The rows below give T cell receptor beta chains drawn from one sample of a study of blood T cell repertoires in COVID-19. Data came from immunoSEQ multiplex PCR; TCRdb stores just in-frame clones and leaves some out. The sample yields about 120,000 clones, around four fifths seen once. Sequenced sample: peripheral blood. The origin of the receptors is a woman aged 40 to 55 with acute or convalescent COVID-19. Each CDR3 is given with its conserved first and last residue. The D gene is left open where the match is weak.

j_call	v_call	d_call	cdr3_aa
TRBJ2-3	TRBV9	-	CASSVGGGFTDTQYF
TRBJ2-7	TRBV15	TRBD1	CATSSATRDRGSYEQYF
TRBJ1-1	TRBV9	-	CASSPLGAEAFF
TRBJ2-2	TRBV19	TRBD1	CASSTGQGRTGELFF
TRBJ1-3	TRBV19	TRBD1	CASSTGDRARNTIYF
TRBJ2-2	TRBV6-5	TRBD1	CASSRQGAGELFF
TRBJ2-7	TRBV7-9	TRBD1	CASSLRDSHPEQYF
TRBJ1-5	TRBV19	-	CASSIFGDSNQPQHF
TRBJ2-7	TRBV6-5	TRBD1	CASRQNRGPRYEQYF
TRBJ1-5	TRBV10-3	-	CAISGRPMDQPQHF
TRBJ1-5	TRBV30	-	CAWGGVAAQHF
TRBJ1-2	TRBV12-5	-	CASGPLLVAGYTF
TRBJ1-1	TRBV2	-	CASSERAGGTEAFF
TRBJ2-3	TRBV5-4	TRBD1	CASRTDRATDTQYF
TRBJ1-1	TRBV6-6	-	CASSSERNTEAFF
TRBJ2-3	TRBV5-6	-	CASSLPDTYTDTQYF
TRBJ1-2	TRBV7-2	TRBD1	CASSLRRRQGLYGYTF
TRBJ1-1	TRBV7-9	-	CASRPGSGVPTEAFF
TRBJ2-2	TRBV3-1/TRBV3-2	TRBD2	CASIPLDSGGNTGELFF
TRBJ2-3	TRBV3-1/TRBV3-2	TRBD2	CASSLSTSGDTDTQYF
TRBJ1-2	TRBV24-1	TRBD1	CATSEPPGTGFPSGGYTF
TRBJ1-4	TRBV7-9	-	CASSSSWGHGELFF
TRBJ1-6	TRBV3-1/TRBV3-2	TRBD1	CASGRGDSSNSPLHF
TRBJ1-5	TRBV19	TRBD1	CASSYRQGIGQPQHF
TRBJ1-4	TRBV3-1/TRBV3-2	TRBD1	CASSQGGQARNEKLFF
TRBJ1-2	TRBV20-1	-	CTEGANYGYTF
TRBJ1-2	TRBV7-8	TRBD1	CASSLLQGGSGYGYTF
TRBJ1-6	TRBV7-2	-	CASSLIEYSPLHF
TRBJ1-2	TRBV19	-	CASSIDQNGRIRNYGYTF
TRBJ2-1	TRBV4-1	TRBD1	CASSRGQGAPNEQFF
TRBJ1-6	TRBV2	-	CASSEGGLGGSPLHF
TRBJ2-3	TRBV5-6	-	CASSLTGKADTQYF
TRBJ1-2	TRBV29-1	-	CSVVRGNLDGYTF
TRBJ1-2	TRBV11-2	-	CASSSGLLRGYGYTF
TRBJ1-5	TRBV28	-	CASSFTVTQHF
TRBJ2-5	TRBV4-1	TRBD1	CASSHQTGGSETQYF
TRBJ1-3	TRBV18	-	CASSPTHSSGNTIYF
TRBJ2-7	TRBV2	TRBD1	CASTRTGYEQYF
TRBJ2-3	TRBV6-5	TRBD2	CASSFGTSGDTQYF
TRBJ2-7	TRBV30	TRBD1	CAWSGGTGYEQYF
TRBJ2-1	TRBV7-6	-	CASSLGGHNEQFF
TRBJ2-4	TRBV19	TRBD1	CASSPDRASRIQYF
TRBJ2-2	TRBV5-4	TRBD1	CASSLRTGGRNTGELFF
TRBJ1-6	TRBV6-5	-	CASKQGISGSPLHF
TRBJ2-2	TRBV6-2/TRBV6-3	TRBD2	CASSQRGGYTGELFF
TRBJ2-5	TRBV29-1	-	CSADYSETQYF
TRBJ2-1	TRBV9	TRBD2	CASSPDSGGEQFF
TRBJ1-2	TRBV12-3/TRBV12-4	-	CASSLTVLGYTF
TRBJ1-2	TRBV9	TRBD1	CASSVEGQGAYYGYTF
TRBJ1-5	TRBV19	TRBD1	CASSRGTGEQPQHF
TRBJ2-7	TRBV7-2	TRBD2	CASSLGLAGTYEQYF
TRBJ1-2	TRBV7-9	-	CASSLATTASGGYTF